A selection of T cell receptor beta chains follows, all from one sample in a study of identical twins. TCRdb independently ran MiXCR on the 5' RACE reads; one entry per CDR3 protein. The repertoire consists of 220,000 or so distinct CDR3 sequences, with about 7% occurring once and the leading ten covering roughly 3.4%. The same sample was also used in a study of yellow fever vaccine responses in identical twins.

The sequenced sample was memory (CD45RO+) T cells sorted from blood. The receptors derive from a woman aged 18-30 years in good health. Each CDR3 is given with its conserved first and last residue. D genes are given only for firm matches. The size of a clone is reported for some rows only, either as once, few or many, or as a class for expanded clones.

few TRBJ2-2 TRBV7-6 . CASSPRAQVGTGELFF TGTGCCAGCAGCCCAAGGGCCCAGGTGGGCACCGGGGAGCTGTTTTTT
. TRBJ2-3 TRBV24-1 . CATSDGTDTQYF TGTGCCACCAGTGACGGCACAGATACGCAGTATTTT
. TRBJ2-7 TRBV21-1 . CASSKVTERHYEQYF TGTGCCAGCAGCAAAGTAACGGAAAGACACTACGAGCAGTACTTC
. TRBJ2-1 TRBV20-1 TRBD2 CSARVGLAGSLKLF TGCAGTGCTAGAGTTGGACTAGCGGGGAGCCTTAAGCTCTTC
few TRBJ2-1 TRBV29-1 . CSQITRHPYNEQFF TGCAGCCAAATTACCAGGCATCCCTACAATGAGCAGTTCTTC
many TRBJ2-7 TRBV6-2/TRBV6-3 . CASSYGRSGLEQYF TGTGCCAGCAGTTACGGGCGGTCGGGGTTGGAGCAGTACTTC
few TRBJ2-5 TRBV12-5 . CASGYGGRTEKYQETQYF TGTGCTAGTGGTTATGGGGGGCGGACAGAGAAGTACCAAGAGACCCAGTACTTC
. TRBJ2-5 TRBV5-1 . CASSLGRSPRETQYF TGCGCCAGCAGCTTGGGGAGGTCACCCCGGGAGACCCAGTACTTC
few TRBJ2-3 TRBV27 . CASRGAWGTDTQYF TGTGCCAGCCGAGGGGCCTGGGGGACAGATACGCAGTATTTT
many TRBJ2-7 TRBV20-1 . CSAREPGDGDIYEQYF TGCAGTGCTAGAGAACCGGGGGACGGAGATATTTACGAGCAGTACTTC
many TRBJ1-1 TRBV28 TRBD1 CASQGLQGGGTEAFF TGTGCCAGCCAAGGATTACAGGGGGGGGGCACTGAAGCTTTCTTT
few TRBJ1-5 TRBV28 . CASSMSNQPQHF TGTGCCAGCAGTATGAGCAATCAGCCCCAGCATTTT